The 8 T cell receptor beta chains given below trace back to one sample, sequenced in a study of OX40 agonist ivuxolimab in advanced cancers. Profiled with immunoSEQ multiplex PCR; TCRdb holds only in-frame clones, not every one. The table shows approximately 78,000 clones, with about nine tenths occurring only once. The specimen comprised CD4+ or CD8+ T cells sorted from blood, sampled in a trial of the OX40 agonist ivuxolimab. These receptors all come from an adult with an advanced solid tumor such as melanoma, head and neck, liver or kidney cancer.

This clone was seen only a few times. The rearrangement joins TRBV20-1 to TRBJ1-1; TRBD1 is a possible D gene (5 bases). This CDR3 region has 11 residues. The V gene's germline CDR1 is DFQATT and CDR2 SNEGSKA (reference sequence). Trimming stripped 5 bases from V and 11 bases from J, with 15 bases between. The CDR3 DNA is TGCAGTGCTTCGAAGGTCGAGGGGGCTTTCTTT. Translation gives CSASKVEGAFF.

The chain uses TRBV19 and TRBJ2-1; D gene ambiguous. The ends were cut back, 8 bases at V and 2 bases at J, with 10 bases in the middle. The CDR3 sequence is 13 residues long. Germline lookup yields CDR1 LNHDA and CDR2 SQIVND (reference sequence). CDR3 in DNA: TGTGCCAGTTACCGTCGCACCTACAATGAGCAGTTCTTC. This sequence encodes CASYRRTYNEQFF.

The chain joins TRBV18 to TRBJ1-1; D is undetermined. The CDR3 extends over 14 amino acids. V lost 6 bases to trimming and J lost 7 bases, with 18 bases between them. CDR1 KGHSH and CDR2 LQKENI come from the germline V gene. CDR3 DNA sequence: TGTGCCAGCTCGGGGATCACGTCATCAGGTGAAGCTTTCTTT. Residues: CASSGITSSGEAFF.

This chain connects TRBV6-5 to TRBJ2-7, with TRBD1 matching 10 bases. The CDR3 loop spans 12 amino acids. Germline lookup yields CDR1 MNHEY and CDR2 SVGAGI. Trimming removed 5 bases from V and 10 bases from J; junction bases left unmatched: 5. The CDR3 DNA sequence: TGTGCCAGCAGTCCGGGACAGGGGAGACAGTACTTC. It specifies CASSPGQGRQYF.

The CDR3: CASSPGRSGNGNTIYF. The DNA for the CDR3 is TGCGCCAGCAGCCCCGGACGCTCCGGGAACGGAAACACCATATATTTT. The chain links TRBV5-1 to TRBJ1-3; the D is unclear. The germline CDR1 and CDR2 sequences are SGHRS and YFSETQ. V gave up 4 bases and J gave up 4 bases, with 18 bases separating them. The CDR3 loop spans 16 amino acids.

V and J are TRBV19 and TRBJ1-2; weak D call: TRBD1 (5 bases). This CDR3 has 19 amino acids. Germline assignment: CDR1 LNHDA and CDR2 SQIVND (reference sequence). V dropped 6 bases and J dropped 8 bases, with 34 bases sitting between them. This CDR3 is CASRGIFRGRSKRVDGYTF. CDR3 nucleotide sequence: TGTGCCAGTAGGGGGATATTCCGGGGCCGCAGCAAACGTGTCGACGGCTACACCTTC.

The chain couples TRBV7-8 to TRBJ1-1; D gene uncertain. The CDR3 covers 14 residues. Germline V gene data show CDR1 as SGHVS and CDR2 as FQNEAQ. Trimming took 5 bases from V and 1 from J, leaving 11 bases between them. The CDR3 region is CASSRRMANTEAFF. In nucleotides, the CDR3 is TGTGCCAGCAGCAGGAGGATGGCGAACACTGAAGCTTTCTTT.

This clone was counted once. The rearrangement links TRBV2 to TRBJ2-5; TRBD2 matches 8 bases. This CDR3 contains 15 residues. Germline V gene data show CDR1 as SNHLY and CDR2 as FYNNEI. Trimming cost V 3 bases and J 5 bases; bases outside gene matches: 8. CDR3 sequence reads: CASSDVGGAWETQYF. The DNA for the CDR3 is TGTGCCAGCAGTGATGTCGGGGGGGCGTGGGAGACCCAGTACTTC.